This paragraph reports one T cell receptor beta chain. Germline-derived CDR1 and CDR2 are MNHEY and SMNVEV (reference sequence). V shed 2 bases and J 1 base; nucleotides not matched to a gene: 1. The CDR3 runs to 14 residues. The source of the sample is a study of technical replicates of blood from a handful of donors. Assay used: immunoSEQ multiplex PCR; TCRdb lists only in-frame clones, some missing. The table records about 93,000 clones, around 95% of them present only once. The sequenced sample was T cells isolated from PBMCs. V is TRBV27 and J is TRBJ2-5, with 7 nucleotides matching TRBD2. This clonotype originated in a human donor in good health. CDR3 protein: CASSLRTSQETQYF. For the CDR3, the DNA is TGTGCCAGCAGTTTAAGGACTAGCCAAGAGACCCAGTACTTC.